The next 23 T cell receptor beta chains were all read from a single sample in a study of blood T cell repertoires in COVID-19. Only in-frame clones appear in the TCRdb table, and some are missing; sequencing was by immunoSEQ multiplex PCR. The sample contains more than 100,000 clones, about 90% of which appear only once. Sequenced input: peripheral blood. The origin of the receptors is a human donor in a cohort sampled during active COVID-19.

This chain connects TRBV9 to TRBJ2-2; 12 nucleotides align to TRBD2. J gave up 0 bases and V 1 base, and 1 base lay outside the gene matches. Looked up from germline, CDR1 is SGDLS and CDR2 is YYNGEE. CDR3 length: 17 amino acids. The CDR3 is CASSVSSGGANTGELFF. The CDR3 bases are TGTGCCAGCAGCGTATCTAGCGGGGGGGCGAACACCGGGGAGCTGTTTTTT.

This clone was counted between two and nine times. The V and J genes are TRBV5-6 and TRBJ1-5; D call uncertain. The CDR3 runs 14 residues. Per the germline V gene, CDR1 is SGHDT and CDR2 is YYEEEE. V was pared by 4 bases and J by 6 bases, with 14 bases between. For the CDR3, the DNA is TGTGCCAGCAGCCTTCGCGGCACCACTCAGCCCCAGCATTTT. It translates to CASSLRGTTQPQHF.

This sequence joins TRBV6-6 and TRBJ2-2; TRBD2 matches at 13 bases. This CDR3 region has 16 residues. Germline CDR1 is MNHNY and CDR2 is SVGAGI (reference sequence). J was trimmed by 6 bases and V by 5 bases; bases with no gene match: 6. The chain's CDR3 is CASSRTSGGASGELFF. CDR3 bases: TGTGCCAGCAGTCGAACTAGCGGGGGGGCCTCCGGGGAGCTGTTTTTT.

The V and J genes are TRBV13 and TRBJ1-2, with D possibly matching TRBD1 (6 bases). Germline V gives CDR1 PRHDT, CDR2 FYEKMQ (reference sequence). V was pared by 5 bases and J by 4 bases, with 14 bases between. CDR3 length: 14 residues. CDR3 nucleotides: TGTGCCAGCAGCAACTCCGGGACATCCTATGGCTACACCTTC. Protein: CASSNSGTSYGYTF.

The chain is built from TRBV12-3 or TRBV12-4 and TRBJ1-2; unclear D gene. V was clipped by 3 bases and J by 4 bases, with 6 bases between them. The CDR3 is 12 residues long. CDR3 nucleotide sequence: TGTGCCAGCAGTTTTGGAGTCTATGGCTACACCTTC. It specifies CASSFGVYGYTF.

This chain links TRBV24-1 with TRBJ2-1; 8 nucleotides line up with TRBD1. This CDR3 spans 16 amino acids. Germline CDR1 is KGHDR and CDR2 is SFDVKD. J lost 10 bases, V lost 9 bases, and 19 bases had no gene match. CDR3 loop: CATSPPPGTGSPEQFF. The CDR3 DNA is TGTGCCACCTCTCCCCCCCCCGGGACAGGTAGTCCGGAGCAGTTCTTC.

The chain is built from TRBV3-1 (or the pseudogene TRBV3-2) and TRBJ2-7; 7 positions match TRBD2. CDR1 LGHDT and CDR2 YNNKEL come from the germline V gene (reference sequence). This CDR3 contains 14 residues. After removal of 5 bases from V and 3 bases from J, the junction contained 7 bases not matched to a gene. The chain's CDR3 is CASSESGADYEQYF. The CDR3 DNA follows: TGTGCCAGCAGCGAGAGCGGGGCGGACTACGAGCAGTACTTC.

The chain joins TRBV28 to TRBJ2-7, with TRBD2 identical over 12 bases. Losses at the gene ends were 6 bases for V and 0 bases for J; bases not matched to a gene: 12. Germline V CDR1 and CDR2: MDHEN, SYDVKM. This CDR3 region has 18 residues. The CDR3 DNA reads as TGTGCCAGCAGAACTAGACTAGCGGGAGTACCGAGCTCCTACGAGCAGTACTTC. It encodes CASRTRLAGVPSSYEQYF.

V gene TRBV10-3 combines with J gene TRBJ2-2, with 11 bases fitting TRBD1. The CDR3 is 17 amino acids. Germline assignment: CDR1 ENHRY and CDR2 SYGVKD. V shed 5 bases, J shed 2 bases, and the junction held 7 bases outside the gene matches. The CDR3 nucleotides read TGTGCCATCAGTTCGAGGACAGGGGGCTCTAACACCGGGGAGCTGTTTTTT. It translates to CAISSRTGGSNTGELFF.

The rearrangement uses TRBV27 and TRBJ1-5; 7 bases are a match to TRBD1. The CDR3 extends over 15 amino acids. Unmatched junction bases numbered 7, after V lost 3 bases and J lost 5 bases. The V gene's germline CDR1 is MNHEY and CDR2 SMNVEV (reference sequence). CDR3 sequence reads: CASSFVGGWDQPQHF. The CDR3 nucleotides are TGTGCCAGCAGTTTCGTAGGGGGCTGGGATCAGCCCCAGCATTTT.

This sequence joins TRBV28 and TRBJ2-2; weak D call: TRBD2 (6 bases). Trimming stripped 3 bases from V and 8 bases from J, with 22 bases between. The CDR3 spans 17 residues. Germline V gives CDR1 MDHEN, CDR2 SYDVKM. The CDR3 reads CASSFGAVRDFSGELFF. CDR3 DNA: TGTGCCAGCAGTTTCGGGGCTGTCAGGGACTTTTCTGGGGAGCTGTTTTTT.

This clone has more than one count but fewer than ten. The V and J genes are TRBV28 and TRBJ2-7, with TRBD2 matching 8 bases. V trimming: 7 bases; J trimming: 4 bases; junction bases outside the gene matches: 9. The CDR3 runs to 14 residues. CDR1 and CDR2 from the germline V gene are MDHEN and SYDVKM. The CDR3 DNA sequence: TGTGCCAGCAATAGGGGCGGGGGGTTGTACGAGCAGTACTTC. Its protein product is CASNRGGGLYEQYF.

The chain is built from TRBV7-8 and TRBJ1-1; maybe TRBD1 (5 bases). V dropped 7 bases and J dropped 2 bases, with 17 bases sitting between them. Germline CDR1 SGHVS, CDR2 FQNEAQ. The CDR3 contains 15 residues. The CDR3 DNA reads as TGTGCCAGCATCACAGACAGTTATTATAACACTGAAGCTTTCTTT. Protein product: CASITDSYYNTEAFF. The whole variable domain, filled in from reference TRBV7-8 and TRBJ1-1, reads GAGVSQSPRYKVAKRGQDVALRCDPISGHVSLFWYQQALGQGPEFLTYFQNEAQLDKSGLPSDRFFAERPEGSVSTLKIQRTQQEDSAVYLCASITDSYYNTEAFFGQGTRLTVV.

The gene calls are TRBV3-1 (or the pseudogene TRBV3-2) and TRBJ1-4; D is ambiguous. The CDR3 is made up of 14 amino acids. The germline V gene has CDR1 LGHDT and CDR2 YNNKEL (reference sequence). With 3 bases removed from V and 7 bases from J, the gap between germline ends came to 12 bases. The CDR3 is CASSQGGPREKLFF. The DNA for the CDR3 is TGTGCCAGCAGCCAGGGTGGGCCGCGTGAAAAACTGTTTTTT.

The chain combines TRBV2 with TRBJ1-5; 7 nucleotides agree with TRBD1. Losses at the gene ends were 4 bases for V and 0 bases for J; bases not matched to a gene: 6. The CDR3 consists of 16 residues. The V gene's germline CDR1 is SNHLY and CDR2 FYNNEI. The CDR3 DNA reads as TGTGCCAGCAGTGGAGGGACAGCTTATAGCAATCAGCCCCAGCATTTT. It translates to CASSGGTAYSNQPQHF.

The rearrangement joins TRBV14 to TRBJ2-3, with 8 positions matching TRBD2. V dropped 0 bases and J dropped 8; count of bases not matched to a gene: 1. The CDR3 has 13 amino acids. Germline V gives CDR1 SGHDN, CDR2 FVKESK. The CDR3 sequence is CASSQDRGGTQYF. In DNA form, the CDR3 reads TGTGCCAGCAGCCAAGACCGGGGGGGTACGCAGTATTTT.

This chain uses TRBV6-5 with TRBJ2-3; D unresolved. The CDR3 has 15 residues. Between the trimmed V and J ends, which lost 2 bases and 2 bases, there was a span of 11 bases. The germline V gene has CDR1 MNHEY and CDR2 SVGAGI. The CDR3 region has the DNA TGTGCCAGCAGTTACCTCGAGTCTGCCACAGATACGCAGTATTTT. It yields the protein CASSYLESATDTQYF.

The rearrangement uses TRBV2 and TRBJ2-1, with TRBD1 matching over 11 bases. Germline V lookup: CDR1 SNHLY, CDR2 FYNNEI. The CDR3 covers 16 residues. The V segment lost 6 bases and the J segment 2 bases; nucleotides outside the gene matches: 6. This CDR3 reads CASRGTGGSPYNEQFF. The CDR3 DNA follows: TGTGCCAGCAGGGGGACAGGGGGGAGCCCCTACAATGAGCAGTTCTTC.

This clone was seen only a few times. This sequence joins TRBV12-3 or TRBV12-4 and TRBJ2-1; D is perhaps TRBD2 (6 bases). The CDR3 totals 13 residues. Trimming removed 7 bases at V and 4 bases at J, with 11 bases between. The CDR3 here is CASTPGLYNEQFF. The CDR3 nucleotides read TGTGCCAGCACCCCGGGACTTTACAATGAGCAGTTCTTC.

The chain's CDR3 is CASDDRLNTEAFF. The CDR3 bases are TGTGCCAGCGACGACAGGTTGAACACTGAAGCTTTCTTT. The rearrangement uses TRBV28 and TRBJ1-1; weak D call: TRBD1 (6 bases). The length of the CDR3 is 13 residues. Trimming cost V 8 bases and J 0 bases, with 10 bases left between them. From germline, CDR1 is MDHEN and CDR2 SYDVKM. Together with reference TRBV28 and TRBJ1-1, the CDR3 gives the full variable domain: DVKVTQSSRYLVKRTGEKVFLECVQDMDHENMFWYRQDPGLGLRLIYFSYDVKMKEKGDIPEGYSVSREKKERFSLILESASTNQTSMYLCASDDRLNTEAFFGQGTRLTVV.

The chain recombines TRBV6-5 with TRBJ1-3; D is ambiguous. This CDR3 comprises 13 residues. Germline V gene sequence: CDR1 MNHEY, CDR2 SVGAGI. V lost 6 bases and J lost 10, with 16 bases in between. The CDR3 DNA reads TGTGCCAGCAGCCGGGCATCGGCGGGAACCATATATTTT. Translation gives CASSRASAGTIYF.

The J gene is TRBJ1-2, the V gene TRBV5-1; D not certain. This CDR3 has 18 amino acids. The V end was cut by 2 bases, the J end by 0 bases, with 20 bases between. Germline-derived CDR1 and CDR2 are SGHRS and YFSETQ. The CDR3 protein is CASSFRVASGRTNYGYTF. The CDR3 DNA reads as TGCGCCAGCAGCTTTAGGGTGGCCAGTGGGAGAACTAACTATGGCTACACCTTC. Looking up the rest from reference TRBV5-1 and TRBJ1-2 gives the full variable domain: KAGVTQTPRYLIKTRGQQVTLSCSPISGHRSVSWYQQTPGQGLQFLFEYFSETQRNKGNFPGRFSGRQFSNSRSEMNVSTLELGDSALYLCASSFRVASGRTNYGYTFGSGTRLTVV.

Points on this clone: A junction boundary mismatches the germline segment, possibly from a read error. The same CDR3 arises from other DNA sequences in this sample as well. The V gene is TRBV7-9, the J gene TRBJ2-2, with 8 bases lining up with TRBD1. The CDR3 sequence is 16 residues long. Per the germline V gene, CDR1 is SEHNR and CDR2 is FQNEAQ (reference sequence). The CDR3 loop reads CASRSSDREDTGELFF. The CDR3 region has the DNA TGTGCCAGCAGATCTTCGGACAGGGAGGACACTGGGGAGCTGTTTTTT.